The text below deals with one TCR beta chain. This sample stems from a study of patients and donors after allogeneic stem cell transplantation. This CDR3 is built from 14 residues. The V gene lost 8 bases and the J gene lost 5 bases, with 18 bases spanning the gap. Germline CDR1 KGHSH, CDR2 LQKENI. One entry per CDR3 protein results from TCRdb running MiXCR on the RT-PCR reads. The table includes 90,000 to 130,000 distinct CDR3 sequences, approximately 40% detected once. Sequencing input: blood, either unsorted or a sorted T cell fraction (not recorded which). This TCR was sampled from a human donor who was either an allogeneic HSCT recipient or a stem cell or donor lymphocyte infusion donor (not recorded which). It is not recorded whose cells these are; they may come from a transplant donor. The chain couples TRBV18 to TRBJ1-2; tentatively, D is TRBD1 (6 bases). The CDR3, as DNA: TGTGCCAGCGAGGATACAGGGCTACCTTATGGCTACACCTTC. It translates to CASEDTGLPYGYTF. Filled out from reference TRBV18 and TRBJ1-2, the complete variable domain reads NAGVMQNPRHLVRRRGQEARLRCSPMKGHSHVYWYRQLPEEGLKFMVYLQKENIIDESGMPKERFSAEFPKEGPSILRIQQVVRGDSAAYFCASEDTGLPYGYTFGSGTRLTVV.